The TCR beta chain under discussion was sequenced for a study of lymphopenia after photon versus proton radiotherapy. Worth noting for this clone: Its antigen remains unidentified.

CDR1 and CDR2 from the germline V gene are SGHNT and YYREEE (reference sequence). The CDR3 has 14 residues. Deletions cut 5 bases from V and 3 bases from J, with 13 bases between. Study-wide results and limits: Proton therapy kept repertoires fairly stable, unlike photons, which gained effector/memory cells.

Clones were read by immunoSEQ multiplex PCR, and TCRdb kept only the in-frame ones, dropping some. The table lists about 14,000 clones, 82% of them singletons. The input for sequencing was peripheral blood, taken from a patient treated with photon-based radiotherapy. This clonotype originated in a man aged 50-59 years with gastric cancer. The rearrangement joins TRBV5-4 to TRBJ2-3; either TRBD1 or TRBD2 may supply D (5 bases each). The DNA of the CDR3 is TGTGCCAGCAGGGTGGGGGAAAGAACAGATACGCAGTATTTT. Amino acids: CASRVGERTDTQYF. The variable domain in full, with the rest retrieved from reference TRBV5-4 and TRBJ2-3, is ETGVTQSPTHLIKTRGQQVTLRCSSQSGHNTVSWYQQALGQGPQFIFQYYREEENGRGNFPPRFSGLQFPNYSSELNVNALELDDSALYLCASRVGERTDTQYFGPGTRLTVL.